This entry features one T cell receptor beta chain sequence. Its antigen is currently not known. The sample holds no much larger clone one base away, and base qualities are not on file. CDR3 length: 18 amino acids, cysteine to phenylalanine. Only the CDR3 region is kept as DNA, spanning 54 bases read in frame from base 1. V trim: 6 bases; J trim: 1 base; unmatched bases: 13. The germline V gene (reference sequence) provides CDR1 MNHEY and CDR2 SMNVEV. TCRbeta rearrangements were sequenced from genomic DNA using the immunoSEQ assay at survey resolution. In the source study's methods: In the TCR sequencing data, the lowest productive clonotype frequency that could be detected was 2.59 x 10-5. Only productive TCRbeta rearrangements, meaning sequences that were complete and in-frame, were kept for the analyses. Sample clonality was computed as Simpson clonality in the immunoSEQ Analyzer version 3.0. Clones were categorized by frequency as very rare, small, medium, large (1-20%) or hyperexpanded (>20%). OLGA 1.2.3 estimated generation probabilities, VDJtools produced V-gene circos plots, VDJdb was queried for specificities, and GLIPH identified CDR3 motifs. TCRdb took this table from immuneACCESS and kept in-frame rearrangements with V and J called. Such tables lack part of the clones; where checked against another copy, unresolved V genes explain under half of the gap, and the rest is unexplained. Clone size and V and J calls were adopted from that table, with D and trimming inferred from the DNA. The sample yields nearly 35,000 clones; 55% to 80% were counted once. The top ten constitute 1.5% to 2% of the sample.

The data stem from a study of STAT5B mutations in CD4+ large granular lymphocyte leukemia (dated by TCRdb to between 2021 and 2024). About the full investigation: Among healthy controls, the CDR3 'QG' motif was associated with a particular HLA allele. The study compared the TCRbeta repertoires of patients with CD4+ T-cell large granular lymphocyte leukemia against the TCRbeta repertoires of healthy blood donors. Flow cytometry performed on FACSCanto II or FACSVerse showed that the purified fractions had more than 95% purity among lymphocytes.

Study-wide findings and limitations: Greater clonality appeared to be present in CD4-sorted patient repertoires than in healthy CD4+ repertoires, and the difference was retained after the putative leukemic clones were removed. Main leukemic clonotypes were private to each patient, although under 30% appeared at low frequency in other patients' non-leukemic repertoires. TRBV06-family usage was enriched among the top patient clones (8/27) compared with healthy controls (2/35). Data were not HLA-matched; higher clonality in CD4+ versus CD8+ T-LGLL could reflect the relatively small sample size.

Healthy controls were fewer than 40 blood donors whose buffy coats came from the Finnish Red Cross blood service. All TCR-sequenced material derived from peripheral blood: patient blood samples and healthy donor buffy coats. Peripheral blood mononuclear cells were isolated by Ficoll-Hypaque gradient centrifugation. CD4+ cells were magnetically purified from the buffy coats of healthy controls. The Gentra Puregene Cell and Tissue kit was used to extract genomic DNA, and a Qubit 2.0 fluorometer was used to measure the amount of genomic DNA. The source of this sequence is a human donor in good health. The sequenced sample was CD4+ T cells from blood buffy coats. This chain joins TRBV27 to TRBJ2-1; 9 junctional bases match TRBD2. CDR3 reads: CASSFRLRGGGSYNEQFF. The DNA reads TGTGCCAGCAGCTTCCGATTGCGGGGGGGCGGTTCCTACAATGAGCAGTTCTTC.